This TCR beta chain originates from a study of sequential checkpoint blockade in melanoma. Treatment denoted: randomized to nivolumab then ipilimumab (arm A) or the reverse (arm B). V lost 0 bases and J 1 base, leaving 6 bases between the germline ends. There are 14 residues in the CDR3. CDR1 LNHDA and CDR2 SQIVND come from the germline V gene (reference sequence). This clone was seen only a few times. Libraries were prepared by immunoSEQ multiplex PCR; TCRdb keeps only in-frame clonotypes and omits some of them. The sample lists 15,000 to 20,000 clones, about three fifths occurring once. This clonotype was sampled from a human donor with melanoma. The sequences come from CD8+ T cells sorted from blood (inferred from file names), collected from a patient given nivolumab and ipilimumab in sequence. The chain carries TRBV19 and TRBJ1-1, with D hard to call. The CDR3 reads CASSIDPGNTEAFF. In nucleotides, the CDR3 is TGTGCCAGTAGTATAGATCCGGGGAACACTGAAGCTTTCTTT.